This T cell receptor (beta chain) was recorded in a study of CD8 T cells in Susac syndrome. The germline CDR1 and CDR2 sequences are MNHNY and SVGAGI (reference sequence). The CDR3 covers 13 residues. V gave up 5 bases and J gave up 2 bases; unmatched junction bases: 2. Random hexamers were used to reverse transcribe an amount of about 0.45 to 1 ug RNA. TCRdb reprocessed the immunoSEQ multiplex PCR reads via MiXCR and lists one record per CDR3 protein. Here the sample spans about 140,000 distinct CDR3 sequences, approximately 95% being singletons. This clonotype was obtained from a human donor with Susac syndrome. The sample was CD4+ T cells from PBMCs. The rearrangement joins TRBV6-6 to TRBJ1-2; 7 bases map to TRBD1. This CDR3 reads CASSRDRNYGYTF. DNA of the CDR3: TGTGCCAGCAGTCGGGACAGAAACTATGGCTACACCTTC.